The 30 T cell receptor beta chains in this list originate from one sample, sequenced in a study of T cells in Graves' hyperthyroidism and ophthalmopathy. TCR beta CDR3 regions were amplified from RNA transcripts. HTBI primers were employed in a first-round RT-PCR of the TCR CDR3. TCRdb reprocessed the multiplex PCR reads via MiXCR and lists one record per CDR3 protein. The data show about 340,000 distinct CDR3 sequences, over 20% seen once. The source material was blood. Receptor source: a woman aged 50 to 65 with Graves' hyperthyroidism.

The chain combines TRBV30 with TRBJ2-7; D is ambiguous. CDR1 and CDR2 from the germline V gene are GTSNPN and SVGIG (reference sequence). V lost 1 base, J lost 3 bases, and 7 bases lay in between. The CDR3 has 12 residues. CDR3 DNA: TGTGCCTGGAGTGACACAGACTACGAGCAGTACTTC. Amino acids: CAWSDTDYEQYF.

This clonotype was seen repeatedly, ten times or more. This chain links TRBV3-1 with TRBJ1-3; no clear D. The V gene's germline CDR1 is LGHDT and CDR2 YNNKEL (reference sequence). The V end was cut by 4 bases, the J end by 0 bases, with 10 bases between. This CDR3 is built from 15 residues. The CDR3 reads CASSRDFSSGNTIYF. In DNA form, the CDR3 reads TGTGCCAGCAGCCGTGACTTCAGCTCTGGAAACACCATATATTTT.

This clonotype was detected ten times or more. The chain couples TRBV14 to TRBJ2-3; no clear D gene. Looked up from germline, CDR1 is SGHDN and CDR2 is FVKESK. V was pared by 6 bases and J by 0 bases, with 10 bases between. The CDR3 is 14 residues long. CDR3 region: CASRRALSTDTQYF. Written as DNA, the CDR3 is TGTGCCAGCAGAAGGGCCCTAAGCACAGATACGCAGTATTTT.

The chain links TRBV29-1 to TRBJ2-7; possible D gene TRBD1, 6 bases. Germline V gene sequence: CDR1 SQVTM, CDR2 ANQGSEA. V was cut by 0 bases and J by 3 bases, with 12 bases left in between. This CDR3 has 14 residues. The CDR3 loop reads CSVEDPQGLYEQYF. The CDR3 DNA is TGCAGCGTTGAAGATCCACAGGGTCTCTACGAGCAGTACTTC.

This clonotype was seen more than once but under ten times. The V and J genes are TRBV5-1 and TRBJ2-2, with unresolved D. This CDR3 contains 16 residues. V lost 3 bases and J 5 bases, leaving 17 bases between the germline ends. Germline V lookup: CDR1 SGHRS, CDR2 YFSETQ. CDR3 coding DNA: TGCGCCAGCAGCTCAAAACAGATAACTGAAACCGGGGAGCTGTTTTTT. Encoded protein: CASSSKQITETGELFF.

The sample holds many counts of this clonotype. CDR3 sequence (DNA): TGCAGTGCTAGTCCTGGGACAGGGTTAAACTACGAGCAGTACTTC. Its translation: CSASPGTGLNYEQYF. This rearrangement joins TRBV20-1 to TRBJ2-7, with TRBD1 matching over 9 bases. This CDR3 has 15 residues. Unmatched junction bases numbered 9, after V lost 3 bases and J lost 3 bases. The germline gives CDR1 DFQATT, CDR2 SNEGSKA (reference sequence).

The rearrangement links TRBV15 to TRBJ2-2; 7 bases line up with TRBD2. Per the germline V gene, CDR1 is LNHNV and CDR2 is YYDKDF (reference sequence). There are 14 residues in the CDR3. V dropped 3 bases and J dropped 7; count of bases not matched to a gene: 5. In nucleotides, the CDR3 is TGTGCCACCAGCAGTGAAACTAGCGACGGGGAGCTGTTTTTT. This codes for CATSSETSDGELFF.

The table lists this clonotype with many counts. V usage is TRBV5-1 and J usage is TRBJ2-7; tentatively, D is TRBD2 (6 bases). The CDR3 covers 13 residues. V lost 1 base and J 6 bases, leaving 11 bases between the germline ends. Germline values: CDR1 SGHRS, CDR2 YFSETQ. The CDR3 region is CASSLSIGGEQYF. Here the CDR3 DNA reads TGCGCCAGCAGCTTGTCCATCGGGGGCGAGCAGTACTTC.

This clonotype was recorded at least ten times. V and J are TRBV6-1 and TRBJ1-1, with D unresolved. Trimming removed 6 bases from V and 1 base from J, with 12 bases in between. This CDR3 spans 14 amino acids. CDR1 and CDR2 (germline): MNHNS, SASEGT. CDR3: CASSPFKKNTEAFF. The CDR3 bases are TGTGCCAGCAGCCCATTCAAGAAGAACACTGAAGCTTTCTTT.

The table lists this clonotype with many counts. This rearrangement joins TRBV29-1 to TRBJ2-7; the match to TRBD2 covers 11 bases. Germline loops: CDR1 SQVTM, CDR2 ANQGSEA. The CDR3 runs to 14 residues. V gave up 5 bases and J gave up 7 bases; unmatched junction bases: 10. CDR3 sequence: CSVSVAGGPGEQYF. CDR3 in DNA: TGCAGCGTTTCGGTAGCGGGAGGGCCGGGGGAGCAGTACTTC.

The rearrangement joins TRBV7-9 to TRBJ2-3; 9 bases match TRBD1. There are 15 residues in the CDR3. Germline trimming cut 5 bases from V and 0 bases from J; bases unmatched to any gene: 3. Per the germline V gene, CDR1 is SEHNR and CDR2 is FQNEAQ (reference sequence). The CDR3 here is CASSRTGESTDTQYF. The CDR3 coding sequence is TGTGCCAGCAGCCGGACAGGGGAAAGCACAGATACGCAGTATTTT.

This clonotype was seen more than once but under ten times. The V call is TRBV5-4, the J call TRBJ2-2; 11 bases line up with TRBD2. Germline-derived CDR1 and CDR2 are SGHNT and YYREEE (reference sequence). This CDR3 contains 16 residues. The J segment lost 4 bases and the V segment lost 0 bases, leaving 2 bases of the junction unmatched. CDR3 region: CASSLVAGGFTGELFF. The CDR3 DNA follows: TGTGCCAGCAGCTTGGTAGCGGGGGGGTTCACCGGGGAGCTGTTTTTT.

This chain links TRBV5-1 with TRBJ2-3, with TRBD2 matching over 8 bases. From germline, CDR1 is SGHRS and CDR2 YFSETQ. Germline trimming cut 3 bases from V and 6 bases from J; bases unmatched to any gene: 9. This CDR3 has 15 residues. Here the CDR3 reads CASSSTSVDGDTQYF. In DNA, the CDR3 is TGCGCCAGCAGCTCGACTAGCGTCGACGGGGATACGCAGTATTTT.

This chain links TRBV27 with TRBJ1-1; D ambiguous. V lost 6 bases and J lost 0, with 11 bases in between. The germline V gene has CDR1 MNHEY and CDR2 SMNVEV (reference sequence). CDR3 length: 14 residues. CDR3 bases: TGTGCCAGCAGCGACCCAGGACTGAACACTGAAGCTTTCTTT. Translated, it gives CASSDPGLNTEAFF.

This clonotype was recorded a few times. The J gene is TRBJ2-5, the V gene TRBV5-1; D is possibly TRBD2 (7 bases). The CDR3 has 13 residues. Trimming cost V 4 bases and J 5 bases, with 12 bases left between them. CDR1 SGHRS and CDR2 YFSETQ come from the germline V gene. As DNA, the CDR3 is TGCGCCAGCAGCGGGGGGGCACAGGAGACCCAGTACTTC. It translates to CASSGGAQETQYF.

The chain's CDR3 is CASSYPLRISYEQYF. CDR3 nucleotides: TGTGCCAGCAGTTATCCCTTGCGGATCTCCTACGAGCAGTACTTC. The V call is TRBV6-2 or TRBV6-3, the J call TRBJ2-7; D call uncertain. The CDR3 spans 15 residues. In germline, CDR1 is MNHEY, CDR2 SVGEGT. Trimming took off 3 bases at V and 0 bases at J, with 12 bases between the two ends.

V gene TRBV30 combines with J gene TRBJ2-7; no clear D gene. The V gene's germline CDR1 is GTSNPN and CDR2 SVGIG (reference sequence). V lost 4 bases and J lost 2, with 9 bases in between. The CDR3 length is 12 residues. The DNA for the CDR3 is TGTGCCTGGATGGACGGTACCTACGAGCAGTACTTC. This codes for CAWMDGTYEQYF.

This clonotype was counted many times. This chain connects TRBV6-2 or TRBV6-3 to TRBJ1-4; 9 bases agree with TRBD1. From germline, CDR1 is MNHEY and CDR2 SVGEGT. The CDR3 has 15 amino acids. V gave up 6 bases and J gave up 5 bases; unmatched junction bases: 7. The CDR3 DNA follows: TGTGCCAGCAGAACAGGGGGCGCGGGGAATGAAAAACTGTTTTTT. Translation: CASRTGGAGNEKLFF.

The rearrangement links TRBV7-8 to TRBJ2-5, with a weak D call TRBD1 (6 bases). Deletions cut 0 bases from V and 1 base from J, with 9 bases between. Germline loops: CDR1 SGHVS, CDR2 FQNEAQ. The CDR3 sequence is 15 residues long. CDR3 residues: CASSLASRGQETQYF. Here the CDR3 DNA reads TGTGCCAGCAGCTTAGCTAGCAGGGGCCAAGAGACCCAGTACTTC.

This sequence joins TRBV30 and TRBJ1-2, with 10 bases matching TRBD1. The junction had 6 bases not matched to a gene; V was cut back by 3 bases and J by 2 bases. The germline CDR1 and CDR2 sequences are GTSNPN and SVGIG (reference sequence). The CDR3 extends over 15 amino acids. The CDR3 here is CAWSVGQGKNYGYTF. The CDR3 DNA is TGTGCCTGGAGCGTGGGACAGGGGAAAAACTATGGCTACACCTTC.

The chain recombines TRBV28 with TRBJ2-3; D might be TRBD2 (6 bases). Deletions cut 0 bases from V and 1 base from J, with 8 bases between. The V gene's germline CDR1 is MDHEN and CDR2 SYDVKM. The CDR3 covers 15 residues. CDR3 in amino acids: CASSLWGEGTDTQYF. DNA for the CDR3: TGTGCCAGCAGTTTATGGGGGGAGGGCACAGATACGCAGTATTTT.

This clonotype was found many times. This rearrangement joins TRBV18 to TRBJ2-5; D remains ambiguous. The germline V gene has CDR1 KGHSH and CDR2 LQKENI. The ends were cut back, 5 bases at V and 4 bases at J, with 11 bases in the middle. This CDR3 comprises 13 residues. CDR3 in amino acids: CASSRVGGETQYF. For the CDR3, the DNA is TGTGCCAGCTCAAGGGTAGGCGGAGAGACCCAGTACTTC. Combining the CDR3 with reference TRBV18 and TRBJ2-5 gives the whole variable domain NAGVMQNPRHLVRRRGQEARLRCSPMKGHSHVYWYRQLPEEGLKFMVYLQKENIIDESGMPKERFSAEFPKEGPSILRIQQVVRGDSAAYFCASSRVGGETQYFGPGTRLLVL.

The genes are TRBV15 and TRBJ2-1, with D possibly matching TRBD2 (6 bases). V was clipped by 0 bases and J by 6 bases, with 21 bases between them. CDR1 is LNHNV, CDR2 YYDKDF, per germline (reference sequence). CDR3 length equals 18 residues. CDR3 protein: CATSRDRVGGTSGNEQFF. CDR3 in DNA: TGTGCCACCAGCAGAGATCGGGTGGGGGGTACGTCCGGCAATGAGCAGTTCTTC.

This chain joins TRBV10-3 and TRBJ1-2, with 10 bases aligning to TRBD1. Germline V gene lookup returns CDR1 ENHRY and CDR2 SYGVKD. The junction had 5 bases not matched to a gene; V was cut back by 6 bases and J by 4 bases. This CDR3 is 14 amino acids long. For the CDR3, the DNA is TGTGCCATCAGGACAGGGGGCATTGGCTATGGCTACACCTTC. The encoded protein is CAIRTGGIGYGYTF.

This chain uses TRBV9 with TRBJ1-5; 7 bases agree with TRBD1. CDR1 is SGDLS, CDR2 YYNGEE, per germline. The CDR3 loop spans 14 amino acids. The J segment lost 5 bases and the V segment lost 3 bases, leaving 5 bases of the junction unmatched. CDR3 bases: TGTGCCAGCAGCGCATCAGGGGGATATCAGCCCCAGCATTTT. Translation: CASSASGGYQPQHF.

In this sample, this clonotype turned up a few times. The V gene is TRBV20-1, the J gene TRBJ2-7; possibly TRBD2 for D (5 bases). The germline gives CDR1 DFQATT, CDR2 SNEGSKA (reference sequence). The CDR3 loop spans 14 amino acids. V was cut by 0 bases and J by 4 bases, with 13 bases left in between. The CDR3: CSARERGVNYEQYF. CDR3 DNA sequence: TGCAGTGCTAGAGAACGGGGTGTGAATTACGAGCAGTACTTC.

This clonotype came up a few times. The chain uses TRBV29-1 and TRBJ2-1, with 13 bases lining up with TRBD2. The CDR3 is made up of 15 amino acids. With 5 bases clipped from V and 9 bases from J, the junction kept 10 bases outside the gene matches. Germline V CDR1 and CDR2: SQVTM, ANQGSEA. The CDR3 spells CSVRPLAGGPGEQFF. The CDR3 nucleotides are TGCAGCGTTCGACCACTAGCGGGAGGGCCCGGTGAGCAGTTCTTC.

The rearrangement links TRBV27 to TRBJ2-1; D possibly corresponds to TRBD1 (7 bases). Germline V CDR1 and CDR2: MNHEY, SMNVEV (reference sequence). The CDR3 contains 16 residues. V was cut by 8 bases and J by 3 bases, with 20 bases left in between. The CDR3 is CASSTRQGGNYNEQFF. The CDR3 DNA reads TGTGCCAGCTCAACCCGCCAGGGGGGCAACTACAATGAGCAGTTCTTC.

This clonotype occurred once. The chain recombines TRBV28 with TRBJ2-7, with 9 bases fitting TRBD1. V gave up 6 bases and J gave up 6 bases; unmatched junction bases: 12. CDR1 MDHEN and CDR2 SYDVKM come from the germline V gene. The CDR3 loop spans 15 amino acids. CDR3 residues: CASSRADRGNAEQYF. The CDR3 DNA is TGTGCCAGCAGCCGGGCCGACAGGGGGAACGCCGAGCAGTACTTC.

The chain's CDR3 is CASSVAGEPSSYNEQFF. DNA for the CDR3: TGTGCCAGCAGCGTAGCGGGGGAACCCAGCTCCTACAATGAGCAGTTCTTC. The chain uses TRBV9 and TRBJ2-1; weak D call: TRBD2 (6 bases). Trimming pared 0 bases from V and 0 bases from J, leaving 13 bases between. CDR3 length equals 17 residues. CDR1 and CDR2 from the germline V gene are SGDLS and YYNGEE.